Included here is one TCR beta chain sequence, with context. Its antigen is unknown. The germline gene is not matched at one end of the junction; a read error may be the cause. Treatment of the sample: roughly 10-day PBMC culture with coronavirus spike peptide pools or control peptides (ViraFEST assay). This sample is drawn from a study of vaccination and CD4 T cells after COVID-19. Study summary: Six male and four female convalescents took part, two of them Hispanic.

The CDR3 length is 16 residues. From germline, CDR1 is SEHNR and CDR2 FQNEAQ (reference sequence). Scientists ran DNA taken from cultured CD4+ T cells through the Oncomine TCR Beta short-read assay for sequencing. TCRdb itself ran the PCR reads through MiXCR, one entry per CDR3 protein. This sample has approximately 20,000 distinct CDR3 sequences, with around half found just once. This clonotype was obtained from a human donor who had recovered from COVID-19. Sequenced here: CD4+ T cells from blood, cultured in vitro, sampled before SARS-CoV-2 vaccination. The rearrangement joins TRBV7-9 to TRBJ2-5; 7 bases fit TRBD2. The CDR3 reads CVSSLARGDPRETQYF. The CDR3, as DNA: TGTGTCAGCAGCTTAGCCCGGGGGGACCCTCGGGAGACCCAGTACTTC. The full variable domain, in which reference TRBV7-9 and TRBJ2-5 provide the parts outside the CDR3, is DTGVSQNPRHKITKRGQNVTFRCDPISEHNRLYWYRQTLGQGPEFLTYFQNEAQLEKSRLLSDRFSAERPKGSFSTLEIQRTEQGDSAMYLCVSSLARGDPRETQYFGPGTRLLVL.